The 30 T cell receptor beta chains below were found in one sample sequenced in a study of T cells in Graves' hyperthyroidism and ophthalmopathy. RNA transcripts served as the template for amplifying TCR beta CDR3 regions. First-round RT-PCR of the TCR CDR3 relied on the HTBI primer set. TCRdb called the multiplex PCR reads again in MiXCR, with one record for every CDR3 protein. The sample holds around 370,000 distinct CDR3 sequences, about 18% seen once. Sequencing was carried out using blood. The receptors were gathered from a man between 18 and 29 years old with Graves' ophthalmopathy.

In its sample, this clonotype was seen many times. The chain combines TRBV20-1 with TRBJ1-1; perhaps TRBD1 as D (6 bases). This CDR3 is 14 amino acids long. V was shortened by 6 bases and J by 0 bases, with 14 bases between the two germline ends. Germline V gene sequence: CDR1 DFQATT, CDR2 SNEGSKA (reference sequence). The CDR3 loop reads CSAARGHLNTEAFF. DNA of the CDR3: TGCAGTGCCGCAAGGGGACACCTGAACACTGAAGCTTTCTTT.

This clonotype occurred many times. This chain joins TRBV12-3 or TRBV12-4 and TRBJ2-5; 7 nucleotides agree with TRBD1. With V trimmed by 0 bases and J by 5 bases, 6 bases remained unmatched. The CDR3 is 15 amino acids. The CDR3 protein is CASSLAAGGRETQYF. CDR3 nucleotides: TGTGCCAGCAGTTTAGCGGCAGGGGGAAGGGAGACCCAGTACTTC.

The chain has TRBV15 and TRBJ2-2; 8 nucleotides line up with TRBD1. Looked up from germline, CDR1 is LNHNV and CDR2 is YYDKDF (reference sequence). CDR3 length: 15 amino acids. Unmatched junction bases numbered 4, after V lost 3 bases and J lost 4 bases. CDR3 amino acids: CATSRDREITGELFF. The CDR3 DNA reads as TGTGCCACCAGCAGGGACAGGGAAATCACCGGGGAGCTGTTTTTT.

The rearrangement uses TRBV9 and TRBJ1-2, with D uncertain. CDR1 and CDR2 from the germline V gene are SGDLS and YYNGEE. V was trimmed by 3 bases and J by 4 bases, leaving 16 bases between them. The CDR3 loop spans 15 amino acids. CDR3 sequence: CASSGLTGYGYGYTF. The CDR3 DNA sequence: TGTGCCAGCAGCGGTTTAACGGGGTATGGCTATGGCTACACCTTC.

The sample holds many counts of this clonotype. This rearrangement joins TRBV12-3 or TRBV12-4 to TRBJ2-3, with 8 nucleotides matching TRBD1. Trimming at V came to 6 bases and at J to 5 bases, leaving 7 bases not matched to a gene. CDR3 length equals 14 residues. CDR3 nucleotides: TGTGCCAGCAGCCCCAGGGGGCTGGTAGATACGCAGTATTTT. Encoded protein: CASSPRGLVDTQYF.

In this sample, this clonotype turned up many times. This chain connects TRBV11-2 to TRBJ2-7; 8 nucleotides line up with TRBD1. CDR1 and CDR2 (germline): SGHAT, FQNNGV. V shed 4 bases, J shed 4 bases, and the junction held 6 bases outside the gene matches. There are 14 residues in the CDR3. CDR3 in amino acids: CASSSRDRTYEQYF. The CDR3 coding sequence is TGTGCCAGCAGCTCCCGGGACAGGACTTACGAGCAGTACTTC.

Worth noting for this clonotype: This may arise from a read error, as a much more abundant clone is one base away. The V and J genes are TRBV28 and TRBJ1-1; perhaps TRBD1 as D (5 bases). The CDR3 extends over 13 amino acids. Germline-derived CDR1 and CDR2 are MDHEN and SYDVKM. CDR3 in amino acids: CAAKGWMNTEALF. The CDR3 coding sequence is TGTGCCGCTAAGGGGTGGATGAACACTGAAGCTCTCTTT.

This clonotype was seen many times. The chain employs TRBV7-9 and TRBJ2-5; a weak D match, TRBD2 (6 bases). From germline, CDR1 is SEHNR and CDR2 FQNEAQ (reference sequence). The CDR3 is 15 residues long. V gave up 5 bases and J gave up 0 bases, with 13 bases separating them. The CDR3 nucleotides read TGTGCCAGCAGCCCGAACCGGGACTACCAAGAGACCCAGTACTTC. It encodes CASSPNRDYQETQYF.

The table lists this clonotype with a few counts. This sequence joins TRBV3-1 and TRBJ2-1; D uncertain. This CDR3 contains 16 residues. Germline values: CDR1 LGHDT, CDR2 YNNKEL (reference sequence). V was clipped by 0 bases and J by 4 bases, with 13 bases between them. CDR3 in DNA: TGTGCCAGCAGCCAAGATATAAGGGTGTGGTACAATGAGCAGTTCTTC. It encodes CASSQDIRVWYNEQFF.

The rearrangement uses TRBV5-1 and TRBJ2-5, with a weak D call TRBD1 (6 bases). V was shortened by 2 bases and J by 1 base, with 12 bases between the two germline ends. Germline CDR1 SGHRS, CDR2 YFSETQ. There are 15 residues in the CDR3. Here the CDR3 DNA reads TGCGCCAGCAGCTTTTCTTCAGGGGCCCAAGAGACCCAGTACTTC. Translation gives CASSFSSGAQETQYF.

This clonotype has a handful of counts. The chain employs TRBV5-1 and TRBJ2-1; no firm D call. The CDR3 is made up of 16 amino acids. From germline, CDR1 is SGHRS and CDR2 YFSETQ. Trimming removed 0 bases from V and 4 bases from J, with 14 bases in between. This CDR3 reads CASSLVDLPLYNEQFF. For the CDR3, the DNA is TGCGCCAGCAGCTTGGTCGACCTGCCATTATACAATGAGCAGTTCTTC.

The chain combines TRBV7-6 with TRBJ2-7; perhaps TRBD2 as D (6 bases). The V end was cut by 2 bases, the J end by 0 bases, with 17 bases between. The CDR3 extends over 17 amino acids. The germline gives CDR1 SGHVS, CDR2 FNYEAQ. The CDR3 coding sequence is TGTGCCAGCAGCTTAACAGCCGATGGGGGGATCTCCTACGAGCAGTACTTC. Protein product: CASSLTADGGISYEQYF.

This clonotype was recorded many times. This sequence joins TRBV11-2 and TRBJ1-2; tentatively, D is TRBD1 (5 bases). Germline CDR1 reads SGHAT; CDR2 reads FQNNGV. Trimming removed 7 bases at V and 1 base at J, with 13 bases between. The CDR3 runs 14 residues. CDR3 in DNA: TGTGCCAGCAACCGAATCCAGGGTAACTATGGCTACACCTTC. Residues: CASNRIQGNYGYTF.

In this sample, this clonotype turned up a few times. The chain recombines TRBV7-2 with TRBJ2-7; D possibly uses TRBD1 or TRBD2 (5 bases each). Per germline, CDR1 SGHTA and CDR2 FQGNSA. CDR3 length: 13 residues. Trimming removed 5 bases at V and 7 bases at J, with 15 bases between. Here the CDR3 reads CASSPGPAREQYF. CDR3 nucleotide sequence: TGTGCCAGCAGCCCGGGGCCGGCACGGGAGCAGTACTTC.

This rearrangement joins TRBV6-2 or TRBV6-3 to TRBJ2-1; D may be TRBD2 (6 bases). Deletions cut 2 bases from V and 6 bases from J, with 14 bases between. CDR3 length equals 15 residues. Germline CDR1 is MNHEY and CDR2 is SVGEGT. DNA of the CDR3: TGTGCCAGCAGTTACACGGGAGTCCCCCTCAATGAGCAGTTCTTC. This translates into CASSYTGVPLNEQFF.

About this clonotype itself: Likely a read error: the CDR3 ends without its conserved phenylalanine or tryptophan. The chain uses TRBV7-9 and TRBJ2-2; 11 bases align to TRBD2. The length of the CDR3 is 16 residues. In germline, CDR1 is SEHNR, CDR2 FQNEAQ (reference sequence). After removal of 4 bases from V and 1 base from J, the junction contained 2 bases not matched to a gene. CDR3 protein: CASSSTSGENTGELFS. CDR3 nucleotide sequence: TGTGCCAGCAGCTCGACTAGCGGGGAGAACACCGGGGAGCTGTTTTCT.

The V gene is TRBV5-1, the J gene TRBJ2-5; D not resolved. From germline, CDR1 is SGHRS and CDR2 YFSETQ. The CDR3 totals 13 residues. V was pared by 0 bases and J by 2 bases, with 5 bases between. The DNA for the CDR3 is TGCGCCAGCAGCTTGGGACGGCAAGAGACCCAGTACTTC. Protein sequence: CASSLGRQETQYF. The full variable domain, its missing parts supplied by reference TRBV5-1 and TRBJ2-5, is KAGVTQTPRYLIKTRGQQVTLSCSPISGHRSVSWYQQTPGQGLQFLFEYFSETQRNKGNFPGRFSGRQFSNSRSEMNVSTLELGDSALYLCASSLGRQETQYFGPGTRLLVL.

This clonotype was counted between two and nine times. V usage is TRBV27 and J usage is TRBJ2-7, with 8 nucleotides matching TRBD1. Trimming removed 5 bases from V and 7 bases from J; junction bases left unmatched: 4. CDR1 and CDR2 (germline): MNHEY, SMNVEV (reference sequence). CDR3 length: 12 residues. The CDR3 loop is CASSQGAREQYF. In DNA, the CDR3 is TGTGCCAGCAGTCAGGGGGCAAGGGAGCAGTACTTC.

The chain carries TRBV6-1 and TRBJ2-6; no firm D call. The V gene's germline CDR1 is MNHNS and CDR2 SASEGT. There are 16 residues in the CDR3. V was pared by 0 bases and J by 0 bases, with 6 bases between. The chain's CDR3 is CASSEAYYSGANVLTF. DNA of the CDR3: TGTGCCAGCAGTGAAGCCTATTACTCTGGGGCCAACGTCCTGACTTTC.

This clonotype has a handful of counts. This chain joins TRBV6-5 and TRBJ2-1; 7 bases match TRBD2. This CDR3 is built from 14 residues. Losses at the gene ends were 2 bases for V and 9 bases for J; bases not matched to a gene: 7. Germline CDR1 is MNHEY and CDR2 is SVGAGI. CDR3 amino acids: CASSYEGGRGEQFF. DNA for the CDR3: TGTGCCAGCAGTTACGAGGGAGGGAGGGGTGAGCAGTTCTTC.

This clonotype occurred a few times. The chain couples TRBV5-1 to TRBJ2-6; possibly TRBD2 for D (6 bases). This CDR3 spans 16 amino acids. Per germline, CDR1 SGHRS and CDR2 YFSETQ. Trimming took 1 base from V and 3 from J, leaving 11 bases between them. This chain's CDR3 is CASSLPGVGGANVLTF. The CDR3 DNA reads TGCGCCAGCAGCTTGCCGGGAGTCGGTGGGGCCAACGTCCTGACTTTC.

This clonotype was counted a few times. This chain uses TRBV5-6 with TRBJ1-2; 7 bases align to TRBD1. The germline V gene encodes CDR1 SGHDT and CDR2 YYEEEE. J gave up 4 bases and V 1 base, and 10 bases lay outside the gene matches. This CDR3 contains 16 residues. The CDR3 region has the DNA TGTGCCAGCAGCTTGAATTCGGGACAGCGAGTCTATGGCTACACCTTC. As protein: CASSLNSGQRVYGYTF.

J is TRBJ1-2 and V is TRBV7-6; D is possibly TRBD1 (5 bases). Trimming took 6 bases from V and 1 from J, leaving 18 bases between them. The length of the CDR3 is 16 residues. Germline V gene lookup returns CDR1 SGHVS and CDR2 FNYEAQ. CDR3 bases: TGTGCCAGCAGGGCCAGCGACAGTCCACTTAACTATGGCTACACCTTC. Encoded protein: CASRASDSPLNYGYTF.

The table lists this clonotype with many counts. The chain has TRBV20-1 and TRBJ2-1; D may be TRBD2 (6 bases). The V end was cut by 8 bases, the J end by 1 base, with 12 bases between. Germline CDR1 and CDR2: DFQATT and SNEGSKA (reference sequence). This CDR3 is 13 amino acids long. This CDR3 reads CSKRDLSYNEQFF. In DNA form, the CDR3 reads TGCAGTAAAAGGGACTTATCCTACAATGAGCAGTTCTTC.

The table lists this clonotype with many counts. The V gene is TRBV6-2 or TRBV6-3, the J gene TRBJ2-7; a possible D gene is TRBD1 (6 bases). The V gene lost 2 bases and the J gene lost 4 bases, with 12 bases spanning the gap. Germline assignment: CDR1 MNHEY and CDR2 SVGEGT. This CDR3 region has 14 residues. For the CDR3, the DNA is TGTGCCAGCAGTTACGGGGGCAGTCGATACGAGCAGTACTTC. Protein sequence: CASSYGGSRYEQYF.

This clonotype turned up a few times. The V and J genes are TRBV20-1 and TRBJ2-7, with TRBD1 identical over 7 bases. The V segment lost 3 bases and the J segment 1 base; nucleotides outside the gene matches: 6. This CDR3 is 14 amino acids long. Germline V CDR1 and CDR2: DFQATT, SNEGSKA (reference sequence). The CDR3 protein is CSASSDRASYEQYF. Here the CDR3 DNA reads TGCAGTGCTAGCAGCGACAGGGCTTCCTACGAGCAGTACTTC.

This clonotype was found a few times. The chain combines TRBV28 with TRBJ1-5; the D is unclear. Germline V gives CDR1 MDHEN, CDR2 SYDVKM. There are 13 residues in the CDR3. V dropped 4 bases and J dropped 9 bases, with 13 bases sitting between them. CDR3 nucleotides: TGTGCCAGCAGTTCCGCCGACATGCGGCCCCAGCATTTT. This encodes CASSSADMRPQHF. Filled out from reference TRBV28 and TRBJ1-5, the complete variable domain reads DVKVTQSSRYLVKRTGEKVFLECVQDMDHENMFWYRQDPGLGLRLIYFSYDVKMKEKGDIPEGYSVSREKKERFSLILESASTNQTSMYLCASSSADMRPQHFGDGTRLSIL.

The chain combines TRBV6-2 or TRBV6-3 with TRBJ1-4; 9 bases match TRBD1. Germline V lookup: CDR1 MNHEY, CDR2 SVGEGT. The CDR3 extends over 15 amino acids. The J segment lost 8 bases and the V segment lost 8 bases, leaving 12 bases of the junction unmatched. The CDR3 coding sequence is TGTGCCAGCGGGATAGCGACAGGGGGGATAGAAAAACTGTTTTTT. Amino acids: CASGIATGGIEKLFF.

The chain is built from TRBV6-1 and TRBJ2-4, with 7 bases that match TRBD1. CDR3 size: 17 residues. Germline-derived CDR1 and CDR2 are MNHNS and SASEGT. V trimming: 3 bases; J trimming: 3 bases; junction bases outside the gene matches: 11. The CDR3 bases are TGTGCCAGCAGTGAGACAGGGAAGGGGTTCGGCAAAAACATTCAGTACTTC. Amino acid sequence: CASSETGKGFGKNIQYF.

Ten or more counts support this clonotype. The J gene is TRBJ2-1, the V gene TRBV28; 7 bases fit TRBD1. Germline V gene data show CDR1 as MDHEN and CDR2 as SYDVKM. CDR3 size: 15 residues. Germline trimming cut 6 bases from V and 4 bases from J; bases unmatched to any gene: 9. This CDR3 reads CASRRDRDRYNEQFF. Here the CDR3 DNA reads TGTGCCAGCAGACGTGACAGGGATCGGTACAATGAGCAGTTCTTC.